This T cell receptor beta chain is drawn from a study of blood T cell repertoires in COVID-19. The V gene's germline CDR1 is LNHDA and CDR2 SQIVND (reference sequence). Trimming took 2 bases from V and 0 from J, leaving 4 bases between them. This CDR3 contains 14 residues. This table comes from immunoSEQ multiplex PCR, and its TCRdb copy is limited to in-frame clones, with some not included. Among fewer than 250,000 clones, roughly 85% were seen once, and the ten largest hold about 0.93%. V usage is TRBV19 and J usage is TRBJ1-4; D ambiguous. The receptor comes from a man aged 35-49 years with acute or convalescent COVID-19. Sequences were obtained from peripheral blood. The CDR3 is CASSIFTTNEKLFF. Written as DNA, the CDR3 is TGTGCCAGTAGTATATTTACAACTAATGAAAAACTGTTTTTT. Using reference TRBV19 and TRBJ1-4 for the parts outside the CDR3, the full variable domain is DGGITQSPKYLFRKEGQNVTLSCEQNLNHDAMYWYRQDPGQGLRLIYYSQIVNDFQKGDIAEGYSVSREKKESFPLTVTSAQKNPTAFYLCASSIFTTNEKLFFGSGTQLSVL.